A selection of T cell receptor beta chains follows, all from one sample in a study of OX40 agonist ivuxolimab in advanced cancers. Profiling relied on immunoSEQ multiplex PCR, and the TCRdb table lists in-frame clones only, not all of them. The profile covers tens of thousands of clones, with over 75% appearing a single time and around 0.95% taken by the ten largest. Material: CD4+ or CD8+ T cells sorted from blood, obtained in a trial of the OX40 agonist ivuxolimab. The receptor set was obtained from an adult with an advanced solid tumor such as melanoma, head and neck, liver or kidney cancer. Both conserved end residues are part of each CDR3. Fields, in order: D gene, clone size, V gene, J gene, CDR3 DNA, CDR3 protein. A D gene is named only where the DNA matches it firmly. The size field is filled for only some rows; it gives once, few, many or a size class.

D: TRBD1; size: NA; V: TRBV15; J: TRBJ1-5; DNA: TGTGCCACCAGCACACCATCCGGACAGGGCAATCAGCCCCAGCATTTT; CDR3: CATSTPSGQGNQPQHF
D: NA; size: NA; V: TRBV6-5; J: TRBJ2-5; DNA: TGTGCCAGCAGTTATGTCCAAGAGACCCAGTACTTC; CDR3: CASSYVQETQYF
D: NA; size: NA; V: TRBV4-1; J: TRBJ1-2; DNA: TGCGCCAGCAGCTCTCACGGAGGGAAGGCCAACTATGGCTACACCTTC; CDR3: CASSSHGGKANYGYTF
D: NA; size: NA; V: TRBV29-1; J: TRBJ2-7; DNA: TGCAGCGTTGGAAGTACGAGATCCTACGAGCAGTACTTC; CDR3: CSVGSTRSYEQYF
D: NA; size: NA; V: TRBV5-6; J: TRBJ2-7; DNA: TGTGCCAGCAGCACTGGACTTACCTACTCCTACGAGCAGTACTTC; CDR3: CASSTGLTYSYEQYF
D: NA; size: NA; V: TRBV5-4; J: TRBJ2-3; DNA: TGTGCCAGCAGCTTGCCAACTCCAGATACGCAGTATTTT; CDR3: CASSLPTPDTQYF
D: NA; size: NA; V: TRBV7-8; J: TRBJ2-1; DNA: TGTGCCAGCAGCCTTCTTAGCGGTAGCTCCTACAATGAGCAGTTCTTC; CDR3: CASSLLSGSSYNEQFF
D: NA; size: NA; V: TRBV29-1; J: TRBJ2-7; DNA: TGCAGCGCAACAGGAAAACCTTCCTACGAGCAGTACTTC; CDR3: CSATGKPSYEQYF
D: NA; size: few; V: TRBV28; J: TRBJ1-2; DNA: TGTGCCACCTCTGGGGCTGTCGGCTACACCTTC; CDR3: CATSGAVGYTF
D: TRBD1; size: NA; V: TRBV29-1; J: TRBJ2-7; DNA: TGCAGCGTTGAAGATCCGCGGACAGGCGCCCAGCAGTACTTC; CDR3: CSVEDPRTGAQQYF
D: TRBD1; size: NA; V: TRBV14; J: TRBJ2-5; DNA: TGTGCCAGCAGCCAAAACCGCAGGGGGCTGGGAGAGACCCAGTACTTC; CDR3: CASSQNRRGLGETQYF
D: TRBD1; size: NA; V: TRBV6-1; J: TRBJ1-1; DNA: TGTGCCAGCAGTGGCCAAACAGGGGTAGGCACTGAAGCTTTCTTT; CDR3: CASSGQTGVGTEAFF
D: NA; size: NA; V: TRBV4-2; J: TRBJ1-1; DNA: TGTGCCAGCAGCCAAGATTTATTAGGGACAGAAGCTTTCTTT; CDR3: CASSQDLLGTEAFF
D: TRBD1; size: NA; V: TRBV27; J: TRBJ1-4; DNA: TGTGCCAGCAGTATAAGGACAGGAGTAAAGGAAAAACTGTTTTTT; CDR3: CASSIRTGVKEKLFF
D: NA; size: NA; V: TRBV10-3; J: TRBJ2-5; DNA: TGTGCCATCAGGAAACAGGGAGGTGAAGAGACCCAGTACTTC; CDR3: CAIRKQGGEETQYF
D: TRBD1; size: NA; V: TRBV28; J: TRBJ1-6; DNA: TGTGCCAGCAGTCCGATGGACAGGAAAGCACCCCTCCACTTT; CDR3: CASSPMDRKAPLHF
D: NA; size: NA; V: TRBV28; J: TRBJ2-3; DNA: TGTGCCAGCAGGGGGACCGGCAGAGATACGCAGTATTTT; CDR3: CASRGTGRDTQYF
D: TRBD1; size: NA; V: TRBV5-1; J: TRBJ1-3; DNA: TGCGCCAGCAGCTCATGGGGACAGGGGGCTCGAAACACCATATATTTT; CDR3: CASSSWGQGARNTIYF
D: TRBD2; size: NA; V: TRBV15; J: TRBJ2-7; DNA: TGTGCCACCAGACATACTAGCGGCTACGAGCAGTACTTC; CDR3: CATRHTSGYEQYF
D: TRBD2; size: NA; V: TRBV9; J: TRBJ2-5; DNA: TGTGCCAGCAGTCTGGGACGGGGACTACAAGAGACCCAGTACTTC; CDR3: CASSLGRGLQETQYF
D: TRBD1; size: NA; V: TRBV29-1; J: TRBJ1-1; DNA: TGCAGCGTGCGACAGGGCGACACTGAAGCTTTCTTT; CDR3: CSVRQGDTEAFF
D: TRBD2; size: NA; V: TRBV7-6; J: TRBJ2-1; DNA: TGTGCCAGCAGCTTAAGGACTAGCGGGGTCAGCTCCTACAATGAGCAGTTCTTC; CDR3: CASSLRTSGVSSYNEQFF
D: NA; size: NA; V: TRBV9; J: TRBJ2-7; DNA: TGTGCCAGCAGCGTAGAACCTTCTTCGGGCGAGCAGTACTTC; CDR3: CASSVEPSSGEQYF
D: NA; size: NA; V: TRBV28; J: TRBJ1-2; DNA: TGTGCCAGTAGTCCTACGCAGGGCTACACCTTC; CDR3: CASSPTQGYTF